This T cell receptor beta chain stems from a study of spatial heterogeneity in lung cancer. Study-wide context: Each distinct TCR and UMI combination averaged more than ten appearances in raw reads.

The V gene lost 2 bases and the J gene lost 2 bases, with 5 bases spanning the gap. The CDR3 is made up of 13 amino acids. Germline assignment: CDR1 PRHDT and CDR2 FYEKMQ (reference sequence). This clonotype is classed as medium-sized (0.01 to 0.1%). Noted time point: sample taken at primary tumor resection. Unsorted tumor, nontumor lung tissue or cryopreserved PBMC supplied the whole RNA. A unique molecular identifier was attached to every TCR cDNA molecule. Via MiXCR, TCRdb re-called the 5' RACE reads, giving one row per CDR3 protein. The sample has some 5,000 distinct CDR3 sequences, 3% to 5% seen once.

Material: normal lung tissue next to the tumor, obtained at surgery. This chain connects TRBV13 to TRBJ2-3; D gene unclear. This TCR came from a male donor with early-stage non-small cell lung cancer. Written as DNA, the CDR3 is TGTGCCAGCAGCTTAACCAACACAGATACGCAGTATTTT. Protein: CASSLTNTDTQYF. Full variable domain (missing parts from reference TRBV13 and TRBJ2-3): AAGVIQSPRHLIKEKRETATLKCYPIPRHDTVYWYQQGPGQDPQFLISFYEKMQSDKGSIPDRFSAQQFSDYHSELNMSSLELGDSALYFCASSLTNTDTQYFGPGTRLTVL.